A selection of T cell receptor beta chains follows, all from one sample in a study of cytotoxic CD8 clonotypes in ibrutinib-treated CLL. Generated by immunoSEQ multiplex PCR, the TCRdb table keeps only in-frame clones and is missing some. The sample yields about 250,000 clones, around three quarters seen once. The sample in question was PBMCs, obtained after 24 months of ibrutinib treatment. Receptors originate from a human donor with chronic lymphocytic leukemia. Each CDR3 is given with its conserved first and last residue. Fields, in order: D gene, V gene, J gene, clone size, CDR3 DNA, CDR3 protein. A D gene is named only where the DNA matches it firmly. Not every row has a clone size; where given, it reads once, few, many or a size class.

-	TRBV29-1	TRBJ1-3	-	TGCAGCGTTGAGTGGGGAAACACCATATATTTT	CSVEWGNTIYF
-	TRBV18	TRBJ2-7	few	TGTGCCAGCTCACCACCCGGGATCAGGTACGAGCAGTACTTC	CASSPPGIRYEQYF
-	TRBV19	TRBJ2-7	-	TGTGCCAGTAGAGGGGGTTCGGGGCCCTCCTACGAGCAGTACTTC	CASRGGSGPSYEQYF
TRBD1	TRBV18	TRBJ2-7	few	TGTGCCAGCTCAAAGGGGGCGCGGGAGCAGTACTTC	CASSKGAREQYF
TRBD1	TRBV30	TRBJ1-5	-	TGTGCCTGGAGCCGACAGGGGGATCAGCCCCAGCATTTT	CAWSRQGDQPQHF
-	TRBV6-6	TRBJ1-3	-	TGTGCCAGCAATCCTCGGGGACTTGACACCATATATTTT	CASNPRGLDTIYF
-	TRBV30	TRBJ1-5	-	TGTGCCTGGAGTCAGGACATAGATCAGCCCCAGCATTTT	CAWSQDIDQPQHF
TRBD2	TRBV5-5	TRBJ2-1	-	TGTGCCAGCAGAAATCTAGCGGGAGTTTTGGATGAGCAGTTCTTC	CASRNLAGVLDEQFF
TRBD2	TRBV7-3	TRBJ2-7	-	TGTGCCAGCAGCCCCGCGGGAGGTTCGTCCTACGAGCAGTACTTC	CASSPAGGSSYEQYF
TRBD1	TRBV30	TRBJ1-4	-	TGTGCTTTGGATACTCTCGGACAGGGGGGCCATGAAAAACTGTTTTTT	CALDTLGQGGHEKLFF
TRBD1	TRBV19	TRBJ2-3	many	TGTGCCACCAGGGACAGGGCACTGGGGGATACGCAGTATTTT	CATRDRALGDTQYF
TRBD2	TRBV2	TRBJ2-7	-	TGTGCCAGCAGTGGCCTAGCGGTCCTCTACGAGCAGTACTTC	CASSGLAVLYEQYF
-	TRBV29-1	TRBJ2-7	-	TGCAGCGTTGTAATAGGGTTGTTAGCTGAGTCCCGCGAGCAGTACTTC	CSVVIGLLAESREQYF
-	TRBV19	TRBJ1-5	few	TGTGCCAGTAATCCAGGGTTGAACAGCAATCAGCCCCAGCATTTT	CASNPGLNSNQPQHF
-	TRBV2	TRBJ1-5	-	TGTGCCAGCAGTGAGGAGGCCCTTCACGAGGGTCAGCCCCAGCATTTT	CASSEEALHEGQPQHF
-	TRBV5-1	TRBJ2-5	-	TGCGCCAGCAGCTTGTTCGGAGACGGCGTTCAAGAGACCCAGTACTTC	CASSLFGDGVQETQYF
-	TRBV28	TRBJ1-5	-	TGTGCCAGCAGTTTGTCTGAATCGCCTATCAGGGCTCAACAGCCCCAGCATTTT	CASSLSESPIRAQQPQHF
-	TRBV6-6	TRBJ2-2	-	TGTGCCAGCAGTTGGCTTGATATCCAGGGGACCGGGGAGCTGTTTTTT	CASSWLDIQGTGELFF
TRBD1	TRBV29-1	TRBJ2-3	-	TGCAGCGTGGGACAGTCCGGGACGCAGTATTTT	CSVGQSGTQYF
-	TRBV6-5	TRBJ2-7	few	TGTGCCAGCAGTTACTCGGCAGTCAACGAGCAGTACTTC	CASSYSAVNEQYF
-	TRBV29-1	TRBJ2-7	-	TGCAGCGTTGAACTTAGGGACAGCAGACTAGGGTCCTACGAGCAGTACTTC	CSVELRDSRLGSYEQYF
-	TRBV19	TRBJ1-3	-	TGTGCCAGTTTGAGCGGGAGCGCCAACTCTGGAAACACCATATATTTT	CASLSGSANSGNTIYF
-	TRBV6-1	TRBJ1-1	-	TGTGCCAGCAGAAGTACCCAGAACACTGAAGCTTTCTTT	CASRSTQNTEAFF
TRBD2	TRBV9	TRBJ2-3	once	TGTGCCAGCAGCGTAGAGGCGGGAGTAGATACGCAGTATTTT	CASSVEAGVDTQYF
-	TRBV27	TRBJ1-5	-	TGTGCCAGCAGTTTAAACCCTGCCAATCAGCCCCAGCATTTT	CASSLNPANQPQHF
TRBD2	TRBV5-4	TRBJ2-7	-	TGTGCCAGCAGCTCGTGGAGCGGGAGGGCTTACAACGAGCAGTACTTC	CASSSWSGRAYNEQYF
-	TRBV19	TRBJ2-7	few	TGTGCCAGTAGTATACGACAGGCCTACGAGCAGTACTTC	CASSIRQAYEQYF
-	TRBV2	TRBJ2-1	-	TGTGCCAGCAGTGGGCCGCGGGATGAGCAGTTCTTC	CASSGPRDEQFF